This T cell receptor beta chain stems from a study of post-analysis software for immune sequencing data. General study results and limits: Four to six TRBV segments were significantly more frequent in patients than in controls. TRBV5-6, TRBV5-1 and TRBV20-1 were among these segments. Co-batched samples clustered tightly together by F measure.

TCR beta libraries were prepared from cDNA with unique molecular identifiers. TCRdb ran MiXCR on the PCR reads and lists one entry per CDR3 protein. The sample has roughly 800,000 distinct CDR3 sequences; 25% to 30% are singletons. The CDR3 spans 19 residues. Unmatched junction bases numbered 12, after V lost 7 bases and J lost 0 bases. Germline V gene lookup returns CDR1 SNHLY and CDR2 FYNNEI. This clonotype appeared a few times. Its antigen is unidentified. Material for sequencing was blood. The source of this sequence is a girl aged 5 to 17 with multiple sclerosis. The genes are TRBV2 and TRBJ2-3, with 14 bases lining up with TRBD2. This CDR3 is CASKTPGTSGGRSTDTQYF. In DNA form, the CDR3 reads TGTGCCAGCAAGACCCCCGGGACTAGCGGGGGAAGAAGCACAGATACGCAGTATTTT.